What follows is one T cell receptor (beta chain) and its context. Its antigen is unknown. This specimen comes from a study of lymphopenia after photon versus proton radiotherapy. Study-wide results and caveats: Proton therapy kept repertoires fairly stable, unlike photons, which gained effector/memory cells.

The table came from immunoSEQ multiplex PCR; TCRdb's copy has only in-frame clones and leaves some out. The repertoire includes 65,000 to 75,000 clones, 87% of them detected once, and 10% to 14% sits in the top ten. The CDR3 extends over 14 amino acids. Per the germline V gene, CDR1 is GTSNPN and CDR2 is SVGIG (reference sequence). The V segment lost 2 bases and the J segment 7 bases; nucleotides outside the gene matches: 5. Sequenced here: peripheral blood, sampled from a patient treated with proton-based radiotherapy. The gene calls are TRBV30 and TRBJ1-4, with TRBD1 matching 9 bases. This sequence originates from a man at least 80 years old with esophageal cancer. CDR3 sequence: CAWSPGQGTEKLFF. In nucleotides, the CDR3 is TGTGCCTGGAGTCCAGGACAGGGGACTGAAAAACTGTTTTTT.